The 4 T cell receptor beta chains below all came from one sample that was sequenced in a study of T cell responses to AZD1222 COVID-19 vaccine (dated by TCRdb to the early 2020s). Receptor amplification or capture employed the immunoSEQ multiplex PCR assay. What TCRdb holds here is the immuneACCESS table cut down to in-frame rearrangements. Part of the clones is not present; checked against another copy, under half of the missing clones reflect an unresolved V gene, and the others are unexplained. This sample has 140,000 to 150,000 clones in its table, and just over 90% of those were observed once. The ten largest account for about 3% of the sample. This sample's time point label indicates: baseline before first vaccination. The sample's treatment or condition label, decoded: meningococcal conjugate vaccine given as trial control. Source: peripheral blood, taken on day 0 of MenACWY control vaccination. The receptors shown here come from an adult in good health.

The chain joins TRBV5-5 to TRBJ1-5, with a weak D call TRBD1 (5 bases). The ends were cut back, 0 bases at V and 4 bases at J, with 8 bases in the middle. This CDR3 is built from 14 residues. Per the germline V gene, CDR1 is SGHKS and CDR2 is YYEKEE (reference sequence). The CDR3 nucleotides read TGTGCCAGCAGCTTGGCGGCAGGGAATCAGCCCCAGCATTTT. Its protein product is CASSLAAGNQPQHF.

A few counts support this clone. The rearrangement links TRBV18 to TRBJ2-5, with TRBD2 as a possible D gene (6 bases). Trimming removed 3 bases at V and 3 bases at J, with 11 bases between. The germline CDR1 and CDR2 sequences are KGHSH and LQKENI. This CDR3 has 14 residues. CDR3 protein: CASSPRGTEETQYF. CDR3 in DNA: TGTGCCAGCTCACCTCGCGGGACTGAAGAGACCCAGTACTTC. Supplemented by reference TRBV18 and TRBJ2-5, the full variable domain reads NAGVMQNPRHLVRRRGQEARLRCSPMKGHSHVYWYRQLPEEGLKFMVYLQKENIIDESGMPKERFSAEFPKEGPSILRIQQVVRGDSAAYFCASSPRGTEETQYFGPGTRLLVL.

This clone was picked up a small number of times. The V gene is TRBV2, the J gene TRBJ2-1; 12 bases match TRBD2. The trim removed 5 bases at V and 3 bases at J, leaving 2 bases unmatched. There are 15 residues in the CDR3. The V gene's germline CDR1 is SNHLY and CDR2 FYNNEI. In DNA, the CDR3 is TGTGCCAGCAGTTTGGGACTAGCGGGCTACAATGAGCAGTTCTTC. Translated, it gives CASSLGLAGYNEQFF.

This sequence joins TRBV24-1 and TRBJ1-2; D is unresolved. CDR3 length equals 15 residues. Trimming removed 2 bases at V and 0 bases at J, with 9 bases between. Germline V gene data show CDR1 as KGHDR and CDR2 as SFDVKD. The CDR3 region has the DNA TGTGCCACCAGTGATTCAGGCAGGACTAACTATGGCTACACCTTC. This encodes CATSDSGRTNYGYTF.